One sample yielded the 18 T cell receptor beta chains listed below, sequenced in a study of T cell repertoires in cytomegalovirus infection. For these TCRs, the target antigens are not known. One entry per CDR3 protein results from TCRdb running MiXCR on the reads. The profile covers 75,000 to 100,000 distinct CDR3 sequences, with around 49% appearing a single time and about 92% taken by the ten largest. Material: CD8+ T cells from cultured PBMCs, obtained from culture after CMV antigen stimulation. The receptors were gathered from a human donor in good health (CMV status not recorded). Some clones in this sample may be carry-over from other donors' samples.

CDR3 sequence: CASSSSTREQYF. CDR3 in DNA: TGTGCCAGCAGCTCTTCGACTCGCGAGCAGTACTTC. This chain joins TRBV7-2 and TRBJ2-7; no firm D call. V was shortened by 4 bases and J by 6 bases, with 10 bases between the two germline ends. Germline V gives CDR1 SGHTA, CDR2 FQGNSA. The CDR3 is 12 amino acids.

The rearrangement joins TRBV28 to TRBJ2-3; 9 nucleotides match TRBD1. The junction had 15 bases not matched to a gene; V was cut back by 6 bases and J by 5 bases. CDR1 MDHEN and CDR2 SYDVKM come from the germline V gene. This CDR3 has 17 amino acids. The CDR3 nucleotides read TGTGCCAGCAGAGAGGAAGACGGGACAGGGAGGCTAGATACGCAGTATTTT. As protein: CASREEDGTGRLDTQYF.

J is TRBJ1-2 and V is TRBV9; D gene ambiguous. In germline, CDR1 is SGDLS, CDR2 YYNGEE. Between the trimmed V and J ends, which lost 0 bases and 3 bases, there was a span of 18 bases. This CDR3 is built from 17 residues. The CDR3 nucleotides read TGTGCCAGCAGCGTAGCTTGGGCCCCCGAAGGAGACTATGGCTACACCTTC. It codes for CASSVAWAPEGDYGYTF.

The gene calls are TRBV5-1 and TRBJ2-6, with a tentative D call TRBD1 (6 bases). The CDR3 is 17 residues long. Germline V CDR1 and CDR2: SGHRS, YFSETQ. V was pared by 1 base and J by 0 bases, with 11 bases between. The CDR3 nucleotides are TGCGCCAGCAGCTTGTCGGACAGCTACTCTGGGGCCAACGTCCTGACTTTC. As protein: CASSLSDSYSGANVLTF.

This clonotype was observed a few times. The V and J genes are TRBV7-9 and TRBJ2-1, with TRBD2 matching over 11 bases. The CDR3 sequence is 19 residues long. V lost 5 bases, J lost 0 bases, and 12 bases stayed unmatched. Germline V lookup: CDR1 SEHNR, CDR2 FQNEAQ (reference sequence). The DNA for the CDR3 is TGTGCCAGCAGCCCCTTGACTAGCGGGACGGTCAGCTCCTACAATGAGCAGTTCTTC. As protein: CASSPLTSGTVSSYNEQFF.

This clonotype was counted between two and nine times. In DNA, the CDR3 is TGTGCCAGTAGTAATACAGTAAGCTCCTACAATGAGCAGTTCTTC. This codes for CASSNTVSSYNEQFF. The chain joins TRBV19 to TRBJ2-1; unclear D gene. Germline CDR1 LNHDA, CDR2 SQIVND (reference sequence). Trimming took 4 bases from V and 0 from J, leaving 10 bases between them. The CDR3 totals 15 residues.

The chain couples TRBV11-3 to TRBJ2-7; TRBD2 matches 7 bases. Germline-derived CDR1 and CDR2 are SGHNT and YENEEA. With 4 bases clipped from V and 3 bases from J, the junction kept 6 bases outside the gene matches. This CDR3 is built from 14 residues. The DNA for the CDR3 is TGTGCCAGCAGCTACCTAAGCGGGAACTACGAGCAGTACTTC. Translation: CASSYLSGNYEQYF.

This chain joins TRBV7-8 and TRBJ1-5; D possibly corresponds to TRBD1 (6 bases). Germline lookup yields CDR1 SGHVS and CDR2 FQNEAQ. The CDR3 is 14 residues long. V shed 6 bases and J shed 7 bases, with 16 bases lying between them. The CDR3: CASRDEGVGQPQHF. The CDR3 bases are TGTGCCAGCAGAGATGAGGGGGTCGGCCAGCCCCAGCATTTT.

This clonotype was observed a few times. V gene TRBV6-6 combines with J gene TRBJ2-2, with unresolved D. V was shortened by 0 bases and J by 7 bases, with 6 bases between the two germline ends. CDR1 MNHNY and CDR2 SVGAGI come from the germline V gene (reference sequence). The CDR3 extends over 13 amino acids. The CDR3 nucleotides are TGTGCCAGCAGTTACTCTGAAGGCGGGGAGCTGTTTTTT. Amino acid sequence: CASSYSEGGELFF.

V gene TRBV6-4 combines with J gene TRBJ2-1; D assignment may be TRBD1 or TRBD2 (5 bases each). CDR3 length: 14 amino acids. Germline assignment: CDR1 MRHNA and CDR2 SNTAGT. V was clipped by 0 bases and J by 8 bases, with 11 bases between them. The CDR3 nucleotides are TGTGCCAGCAGTGACTCGATACTGGGGGATGAGCAGTTCTTC. Protein sequence: CASSDSILGDEQFF.

This clonotype occurred many times. This sequence joins TRBV7-2 and TRBJ2-7; D might be TRBD2 (6 bases). Per germline, CDR1 SGHTA and CDR2 FQGNSA. The V and J ends lost 1 base and 3 bases respectively, with 13 bases between them. This CDR3 contains 15 residues. The CDR3 sequence: CASSLVDSGGYEQYF. Written as DNA, the CDR3 is TGTGCCAGCAGCTTAGTGGATAGCGGAGGCTACGAGCAGTACTTC.

The V and J genes are TRBV24-1 and TRBJ2-5; D is uncertain. Deletions cut 4 bases from V and 0 bases from J, with 5 bases between. The germline CDR1 and CDR2 sequences are KGHDR and SFDVKD. The CDR3 length is 13 residues. CDR3 DNA sequence: TGTGCCACCAGTGACCAGAACCAAGAGACCCAGTACTTC. It yields the protein CATSDQNQETQYF.

This chain links TRBV6-6 with TRBJ1-2; unclear D gene. V was clipped by 2 bases and J by 7 bases, with 8 bases between them. CDR1 and CDR2 from the germline V gene are MNHNY and SVGAGI (reference sequence). This CDR3 is 12 amino acids long. The CDR3 here is CASSYGESGYTF. DNA for the CDR3: TGTGCCAGCAGTTACGGGGAGAGTGGCTACACCTTC.

The chain combines TRBV12-3 or TRBV12-4 with TRBJ2-1; D gene uncertain. The CDR3 length is 15 residues. V was trimmed by 4 bases and J by 0 bases, leaving 10 bases between them. The CDR3: CASSSTVSSYNEQFF. CDR3 coding DNA: TGTGCCAGCAGTTCGACGGTGAGCTCCTACAATGAGCAGTTCTTC.

This clonotype was seen only a few times. The chain links TRBV7-2 to TRBJ1-1, with D perhaps TRBD1 (6 bases). V shed 4 bases and J shed 0 bases, with 12 bases lying between them. Germline CDR1 reads SGHTA; CDR2 reads FQGNSA. This CDR3 contains 15 residues. The CDR3 DNA reads as TGTGCCAGCAGCTCCGGGGACATTTTGAACACTGAAGCTTTCTTT. It is translated as CASSSGDILNTEAFF.

J is TRBJ1-2 and V is TRBV7-3; D remains ambiguous. Germline V CDR1 and CDR2: SGHTA, FQGTGA. Trimming shortened V by 6 bases and J by 3 bases, and 14 bases separated the two germline ends. This CDR3 region has 14 residues. The CDR3 loop is CASRPGPSHYGYTF. CDR3 DNA: TGTGCCAGCAGGCCTGGGCCTTCTCACTATGGCTACACCTTC. The full variable domain, completed using reference TRBV7-3 and TRBJ1-2, is GAGVSQTPSNKVTEKGKYVELRCDPISGHTALYWYRQSLGQGPEFLIYFQGTGAADDSGLPNDRFFAVRPEGSVSTLKIQRTERGDSAVYLCASRPGPSHYGYTFGSGTRLTVV.

V usage is TRBV7-9 and J usage is TRBJ1-6; TRBD1 agrees at 9 bases. This CDR3 is built from 14 residues. Germline assignment: CDR1 SEHNR and CDR2 FQNEAQ (reference sequence). The V and J ends lost 6 bases and 7 bases, in that order; junction bases with no gene match: 4. In DNA form, the CDR3 reads TGTGCCAGCAGGCACGACAGGGGGAATTCACCCCTCCACTTT. Protein: CASRHDRGNSPLHF. Full variable domain (missing parts from reference TRBV7-9 and TRBJ1-6): DTGVSQNPRHKITKRGQNVTFRCDPISEHNRLYWYRQTLGQGPEFLTYFQNEAQLEKSRLLSDRFSAERPKGSFSTLEIQRTEQGDSAMYLCASRHDRGNSPLHFGNGTRLTVT.

This clonotype was observed once. The J gene is TRBJ2-1, the V gene TRBV9, with D possibly matching TRBD2 (5 bases). Trimming left V 4 bases short and J 8 bases short, with 13 bases between. Germline loops: CDR1 SGDLS, CDR2 YYNGEE. This CDR3 region has 13 residues. The CDR3 coding sequence is TGTGCCAGCAGCCCAAGGCGGGCCGATGAGCAGTTCTTC. This gives the protein CASSPRRADEQFF.